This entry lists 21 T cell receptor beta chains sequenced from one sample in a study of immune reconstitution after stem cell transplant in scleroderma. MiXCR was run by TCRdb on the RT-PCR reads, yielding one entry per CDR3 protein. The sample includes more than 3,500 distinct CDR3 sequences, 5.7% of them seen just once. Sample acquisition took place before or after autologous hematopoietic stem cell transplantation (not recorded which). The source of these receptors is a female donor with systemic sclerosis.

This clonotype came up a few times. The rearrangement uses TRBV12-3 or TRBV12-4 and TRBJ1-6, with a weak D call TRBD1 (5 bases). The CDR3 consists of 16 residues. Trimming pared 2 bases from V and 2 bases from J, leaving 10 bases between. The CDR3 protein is CASSLSGGTYNSPLHF. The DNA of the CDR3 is TGTGCCAGCAGTTTATCGGGGGGGACCTATAATTCACCCCTCCACTTT.

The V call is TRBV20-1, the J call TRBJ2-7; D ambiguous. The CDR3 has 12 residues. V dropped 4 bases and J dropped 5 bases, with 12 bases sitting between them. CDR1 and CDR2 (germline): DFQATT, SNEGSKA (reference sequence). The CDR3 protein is CSATRQIHEQYF. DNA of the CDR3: TGCAGTGCTACCCGACAAATCCACGAGCAGTACTTC.

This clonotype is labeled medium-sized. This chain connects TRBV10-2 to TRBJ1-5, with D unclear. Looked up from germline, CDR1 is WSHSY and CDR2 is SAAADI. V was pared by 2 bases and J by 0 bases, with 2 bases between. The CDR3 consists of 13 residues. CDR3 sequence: CASSENSNQPQHF. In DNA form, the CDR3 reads TGCGCCAGCAGTGAGAATAGCAATCAGCCCCAGCATTTT.

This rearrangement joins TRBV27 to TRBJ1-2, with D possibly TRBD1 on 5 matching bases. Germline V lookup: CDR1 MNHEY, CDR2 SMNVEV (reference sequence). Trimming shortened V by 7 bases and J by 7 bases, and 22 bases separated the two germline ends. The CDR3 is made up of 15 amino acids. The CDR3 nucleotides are TGTGCCAGCACCCCAATTTCGGGGGTATTTGGTGGCTACACCTTC. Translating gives CASTPISGVFGGYTF.

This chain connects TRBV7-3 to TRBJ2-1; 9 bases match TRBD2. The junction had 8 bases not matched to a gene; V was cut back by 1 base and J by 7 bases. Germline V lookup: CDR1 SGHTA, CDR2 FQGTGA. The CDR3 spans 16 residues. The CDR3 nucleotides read TGTGCCAGCAGCTTAAGGGCGGGGGGGCTCGGGAATGAGCAGTTCTTC. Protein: CASSLRAGGLGNEQFF.

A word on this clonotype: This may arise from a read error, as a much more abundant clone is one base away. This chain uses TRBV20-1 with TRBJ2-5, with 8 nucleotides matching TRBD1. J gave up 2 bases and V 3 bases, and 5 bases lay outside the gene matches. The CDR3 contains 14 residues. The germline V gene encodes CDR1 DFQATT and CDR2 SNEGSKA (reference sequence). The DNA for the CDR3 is TGCAGTGCTAGTAGGACAGGGAATCAAGAGACCCAGTACTTC. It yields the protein CSASRTGNQETQYF.

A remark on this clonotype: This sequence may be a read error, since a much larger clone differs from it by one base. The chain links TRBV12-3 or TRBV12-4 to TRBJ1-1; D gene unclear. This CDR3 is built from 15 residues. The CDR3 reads CTSSLSETVNTEAFF. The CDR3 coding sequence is TGTACCAGCAGTTTATCCGAGACCGTGAACACTGAAGCTTTCTTT.

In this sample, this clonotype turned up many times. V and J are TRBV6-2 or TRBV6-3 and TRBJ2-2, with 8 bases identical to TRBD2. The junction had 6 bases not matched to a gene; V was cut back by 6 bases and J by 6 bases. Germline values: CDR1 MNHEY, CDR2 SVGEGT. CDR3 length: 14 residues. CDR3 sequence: CASSRAGVAGELFF. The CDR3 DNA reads TGTGCCAGCAGCCGAGCGGGAGTGGCCGGGGAGCTGTTTTTT.

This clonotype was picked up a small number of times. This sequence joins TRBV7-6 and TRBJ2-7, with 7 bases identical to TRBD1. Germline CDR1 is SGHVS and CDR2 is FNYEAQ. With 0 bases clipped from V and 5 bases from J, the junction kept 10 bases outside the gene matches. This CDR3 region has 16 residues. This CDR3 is CASSLALVGGGDEQYF. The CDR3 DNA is TGTGCCAGCAGCTTAGCTCTGGTAGGGGGCGGCGACGAGCAGTACTTC.

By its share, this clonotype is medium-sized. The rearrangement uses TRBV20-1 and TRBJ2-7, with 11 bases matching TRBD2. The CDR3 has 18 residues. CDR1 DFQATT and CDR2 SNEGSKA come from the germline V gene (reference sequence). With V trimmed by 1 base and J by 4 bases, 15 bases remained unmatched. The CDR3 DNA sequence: TGCAGTGCTAGAGGGACAGGACTAGCGGGTACAATCCCTTACGAGCAGTACTTC. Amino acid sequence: CSARGTGLAGTIPYEQYF.

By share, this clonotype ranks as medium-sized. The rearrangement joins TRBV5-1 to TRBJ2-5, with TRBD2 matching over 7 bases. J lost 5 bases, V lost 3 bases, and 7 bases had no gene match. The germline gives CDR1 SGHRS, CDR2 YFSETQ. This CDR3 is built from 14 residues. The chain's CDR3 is CASSSGLGGETQYF. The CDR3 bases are TGCGCCAGCAGCTCCGGACTAGGAGGGGAGACCCAGTACTTC. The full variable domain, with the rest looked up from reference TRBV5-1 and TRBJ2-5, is KAGVTQTPRYLIKTRGQQVTLSCSPISGHRSVSWYQQTPGQGLQFLFEYFSETQRNKGNFPGRFSGRQFSNSRSEMNVSTLELGDSALYLCASSSGLGGETQYFGPGTRLLVL.

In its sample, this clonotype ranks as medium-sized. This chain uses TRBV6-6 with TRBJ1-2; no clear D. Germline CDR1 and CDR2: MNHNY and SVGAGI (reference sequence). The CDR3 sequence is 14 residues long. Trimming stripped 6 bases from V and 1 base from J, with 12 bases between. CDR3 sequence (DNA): TGTGCCAGCAGAAAGACCGTTCGTAACTATGGCTACACCTTC. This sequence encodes CASRKTVRNYGYTF.

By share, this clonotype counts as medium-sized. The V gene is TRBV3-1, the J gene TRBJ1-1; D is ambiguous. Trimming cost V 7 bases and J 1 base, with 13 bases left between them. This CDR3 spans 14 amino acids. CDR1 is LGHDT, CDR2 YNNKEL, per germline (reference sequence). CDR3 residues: CASNQLSKNTEAFF. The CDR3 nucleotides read TGTGCCAGCAACCAGTTGTCGAAGAACACTGAAGCTTTCTTT.

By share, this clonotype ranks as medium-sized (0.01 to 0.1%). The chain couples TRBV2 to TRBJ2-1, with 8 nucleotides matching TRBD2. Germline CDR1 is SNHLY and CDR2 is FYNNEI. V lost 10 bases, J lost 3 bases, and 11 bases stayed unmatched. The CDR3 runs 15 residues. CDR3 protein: CATKRVAGGYNEQFF. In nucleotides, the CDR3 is TGTGCCACCAAACGGGTTGCGGGGGGCTACAATGAGCAGTTCTTC.

The DNA for the CDR3 is TGTGCCAGCAGCAGACAGGGGAACTACGAGCAGTACTTC. It translates to CASSRQGNYEQYF. V usage is TRBV12-3 or TRBV12-4 and J usage is TRBJ2-7, with TRBD1 matching 8 bases. The CDR3 totals 13 residues. After removal of 6 bases from V and 3 bases from J, the junction contained 4 bases not matched to a gene.

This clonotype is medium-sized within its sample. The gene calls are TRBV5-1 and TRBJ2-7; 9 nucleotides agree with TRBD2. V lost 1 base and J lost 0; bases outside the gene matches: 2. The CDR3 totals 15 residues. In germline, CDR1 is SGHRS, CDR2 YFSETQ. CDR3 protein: CASSLSGGSSYEQYF. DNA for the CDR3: TGCGCCAGCAGCTTGAGCGGGGGGTCCTCCTACGAGCAGTACTTC.

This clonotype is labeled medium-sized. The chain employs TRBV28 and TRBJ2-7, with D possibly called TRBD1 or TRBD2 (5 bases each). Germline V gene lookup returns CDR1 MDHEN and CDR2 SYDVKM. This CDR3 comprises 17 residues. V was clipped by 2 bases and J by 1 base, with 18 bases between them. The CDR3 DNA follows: TGTGCCAGCAGTTTAGGGGTCGAGGGGAGCTTTTCCTACGAGCAGTACTTC. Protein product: CASSLGVEGSFSYEQYF.

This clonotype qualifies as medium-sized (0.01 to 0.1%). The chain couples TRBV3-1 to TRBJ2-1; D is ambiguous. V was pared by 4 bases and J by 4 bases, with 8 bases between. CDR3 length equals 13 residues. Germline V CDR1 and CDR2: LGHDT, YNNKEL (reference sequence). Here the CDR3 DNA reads TGTGCCAGCAGCCGGGATCTATACAATGAGCAGTTCTTC. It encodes CASSRDLYNEQFF.

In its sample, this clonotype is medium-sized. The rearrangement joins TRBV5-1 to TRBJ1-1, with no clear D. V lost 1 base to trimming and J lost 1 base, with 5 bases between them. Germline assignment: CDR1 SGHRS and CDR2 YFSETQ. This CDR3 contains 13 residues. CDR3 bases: TGCGCCAGCAGCTTGAATCAGAACACTGAAGCTTTCTTT. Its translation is CASSLNQNTEAFF. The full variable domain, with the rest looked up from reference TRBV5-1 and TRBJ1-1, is KAGVTQTPRYLIKTRGQQVTLSCSPISGHRSVSWYQQTPGQGLQFLFEYFSETQRNKGNFPGRFSGRQFSNSRSEMNVSTLELGDSALYLCASSLNQNTEAFFGQGTRLTVV.

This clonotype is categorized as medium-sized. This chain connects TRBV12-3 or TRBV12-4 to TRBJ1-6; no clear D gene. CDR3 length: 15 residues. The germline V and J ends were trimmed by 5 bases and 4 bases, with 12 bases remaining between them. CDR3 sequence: CASSLHTGYNSPLHF. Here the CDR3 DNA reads TGTGCCAGCAGTCTTCACACGGGGTATAATTCACCCCTCCACTTT.

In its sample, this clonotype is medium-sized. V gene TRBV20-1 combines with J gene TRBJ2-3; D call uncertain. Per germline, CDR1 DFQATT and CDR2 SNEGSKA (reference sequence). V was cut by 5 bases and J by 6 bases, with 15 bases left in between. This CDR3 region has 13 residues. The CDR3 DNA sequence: TGCAGTGCTCCCCCCCCGACGGCCGATACGCAGTATTTT. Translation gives CSAPPPTADTQYF.